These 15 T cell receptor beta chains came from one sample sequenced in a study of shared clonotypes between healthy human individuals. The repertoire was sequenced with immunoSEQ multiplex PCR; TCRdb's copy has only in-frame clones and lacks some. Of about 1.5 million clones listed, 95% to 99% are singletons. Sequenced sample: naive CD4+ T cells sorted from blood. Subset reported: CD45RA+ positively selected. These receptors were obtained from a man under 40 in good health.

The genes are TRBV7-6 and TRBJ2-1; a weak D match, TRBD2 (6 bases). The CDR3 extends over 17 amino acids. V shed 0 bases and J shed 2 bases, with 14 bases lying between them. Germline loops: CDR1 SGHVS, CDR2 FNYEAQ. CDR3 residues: CASSLAFRSGAYNEQFF. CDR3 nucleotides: TGTGCCAGCAGCTTAGCGTTTCGTAGCGGAGCCTACAATGAGCAGTTCTTC.

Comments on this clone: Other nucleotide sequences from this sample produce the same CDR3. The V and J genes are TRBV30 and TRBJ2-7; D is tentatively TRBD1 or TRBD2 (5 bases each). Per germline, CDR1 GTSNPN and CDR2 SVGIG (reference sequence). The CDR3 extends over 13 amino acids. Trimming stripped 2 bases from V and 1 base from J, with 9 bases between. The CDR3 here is CAWSRGESYEQYF. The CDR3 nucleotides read TGTGCCTGGAGTAGGGGAGAGTCCTACGAGCAGTACTTC.

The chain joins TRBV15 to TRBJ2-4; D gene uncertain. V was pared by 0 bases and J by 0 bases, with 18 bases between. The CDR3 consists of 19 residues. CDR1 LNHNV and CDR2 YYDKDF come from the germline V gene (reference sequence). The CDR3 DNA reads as TGTGCCACCAGCAGAGAAACCATGGCAGCGCAATTAGCCAAAAACATTCAGTACTTC. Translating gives CATSRETMAAQLAKNIQYF.

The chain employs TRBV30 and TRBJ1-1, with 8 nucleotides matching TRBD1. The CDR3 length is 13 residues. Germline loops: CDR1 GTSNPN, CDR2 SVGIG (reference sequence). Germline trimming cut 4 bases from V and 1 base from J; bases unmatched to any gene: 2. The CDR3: CAWMDRANTEAFF. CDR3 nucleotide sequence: TGTGCCTGGATGGACAGGGCGAACACTGAAGCTTTCTTT.

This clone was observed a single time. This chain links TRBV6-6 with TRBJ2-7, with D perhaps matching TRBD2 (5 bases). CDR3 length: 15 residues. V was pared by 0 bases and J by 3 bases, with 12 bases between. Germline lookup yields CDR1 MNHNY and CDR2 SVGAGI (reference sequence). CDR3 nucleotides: TGTGCCAGCAGTTACTCGATGGACTCAATCTACGAGCAGTACTTC. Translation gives CASSYSMDSIYEQYF.

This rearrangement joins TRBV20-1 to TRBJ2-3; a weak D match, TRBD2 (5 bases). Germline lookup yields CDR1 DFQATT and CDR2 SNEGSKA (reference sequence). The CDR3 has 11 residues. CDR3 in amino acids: CKAGGTDTQYF. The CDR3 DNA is TGCAAGGCCGGGGGCACAGATACGCAGTATTTT.

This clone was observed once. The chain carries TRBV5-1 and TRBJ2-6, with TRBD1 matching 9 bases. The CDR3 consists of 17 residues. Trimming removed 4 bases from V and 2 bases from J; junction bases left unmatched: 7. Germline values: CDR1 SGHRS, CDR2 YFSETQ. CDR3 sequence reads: CASSPGQGIAGANVLTF. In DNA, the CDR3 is TGCGCCAGCAGCCCGGGACAGGGTATAGCTGGGGCCAACGTCCTGACTTTC.

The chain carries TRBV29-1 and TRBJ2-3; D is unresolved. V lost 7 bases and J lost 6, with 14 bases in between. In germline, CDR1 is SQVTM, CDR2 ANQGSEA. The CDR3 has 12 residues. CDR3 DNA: TGCAGCGAACGAGCCACTCGGGATACGCAGTATTTT. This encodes CSERATRDTQYF.

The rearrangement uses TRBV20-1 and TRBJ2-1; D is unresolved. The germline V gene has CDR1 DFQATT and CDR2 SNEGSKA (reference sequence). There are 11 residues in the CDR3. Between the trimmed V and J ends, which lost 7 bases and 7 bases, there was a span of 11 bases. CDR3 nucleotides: TGCAGTGGGGCTGTTGGGAATGAGCAGTTCTTC. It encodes CSGAVGNEQFF.

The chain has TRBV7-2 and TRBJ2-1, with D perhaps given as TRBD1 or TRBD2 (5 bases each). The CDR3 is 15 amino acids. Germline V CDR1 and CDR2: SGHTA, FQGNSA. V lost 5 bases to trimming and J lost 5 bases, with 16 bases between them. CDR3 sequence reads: CASSQGPIFNNEQFF. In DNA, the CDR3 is TGTGCCAGCAGCCAGGGACCCATTTTTAACAATGAGCAGTTCTTC.

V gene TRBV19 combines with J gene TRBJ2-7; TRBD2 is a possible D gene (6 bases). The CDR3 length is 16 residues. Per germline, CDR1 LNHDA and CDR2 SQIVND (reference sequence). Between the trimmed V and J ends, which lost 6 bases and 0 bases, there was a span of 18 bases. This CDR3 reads CASSDTGTPSSYEQYF. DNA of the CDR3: TGTGCCAGTAGCGATACCGGGACTCCTAGCTCCTACGAGCAGTACTTC.

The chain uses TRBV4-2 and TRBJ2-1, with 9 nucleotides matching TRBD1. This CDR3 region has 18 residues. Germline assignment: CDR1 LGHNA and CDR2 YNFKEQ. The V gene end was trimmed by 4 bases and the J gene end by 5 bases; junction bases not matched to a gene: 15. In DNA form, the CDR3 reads TGTGCCAGCAGCCCACACGGCCTAACAGGGGGCAGCGACAATGAGCAGTTCTTC. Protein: CASSPHGLTGGSDNEQFF.

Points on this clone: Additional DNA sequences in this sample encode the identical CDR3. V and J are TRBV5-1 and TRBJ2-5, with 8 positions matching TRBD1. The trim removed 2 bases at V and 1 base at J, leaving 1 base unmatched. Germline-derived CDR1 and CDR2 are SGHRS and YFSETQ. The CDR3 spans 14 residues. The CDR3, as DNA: TGCGCCAGCAGCTTAGGACAGGGCCAAGAGACCCAGTACTTC. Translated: CASSLGQGQETQYF.

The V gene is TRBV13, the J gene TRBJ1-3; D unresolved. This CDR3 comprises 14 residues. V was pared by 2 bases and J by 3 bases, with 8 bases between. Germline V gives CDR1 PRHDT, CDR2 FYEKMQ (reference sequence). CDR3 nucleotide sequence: TGTGCCAGCAGCTTAAGCAGTGGTGGAAACACCATATATTTT. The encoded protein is CASSLSSGGNTIYF.

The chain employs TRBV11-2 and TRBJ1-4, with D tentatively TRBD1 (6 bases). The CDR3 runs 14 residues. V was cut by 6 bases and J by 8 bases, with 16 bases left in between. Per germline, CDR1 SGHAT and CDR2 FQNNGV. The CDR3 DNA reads TGTGCCAGCAGTTCCAGGGGCATCGGAGAAAAACTGTTTTTT. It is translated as CASSSRGIGEKLFF.